Each of the 25 T cell receptor beta chains below was sequenced from the same sample in a study of CD8 T cells in ankylosing spondylitis. TCRdb re-derived calls from the 5' RACE reads in MiXCR, one entry per CDR3 protein. The repertoire holds 300,000 to 400,000 distinct CDR3 sequences, roughly 14% seen once, with about 1.1% in the top ten. The sequenced sample was blood, either unsorted or a sorted T cell fraction (not recorded which). The receptors stem from a male donor with ankylosing spondylitis or in good health (not recorded which).

This clonotype showed up just a few times. The CDR3 bases are TGCAGCGTCCAATTGGGGGGGAACACTGAAGCTTTCTTT. This sequence encodes CSVQLGGNTEAFF. V usage is TRBV29-1 and J usage is TRBJ1-1; weak D call: TRBD1 (5 bases). Germline CDR1 is SQVTM and CDR2 is ANQGSEA. The CDR3 consists of 13 residues. The germline V and J ends were trimmed by 6 bases and 1 base, with 12 bases remaining between them.

This clonotype was counted only a few times. This CDR3 is CASSLNSGNQPQHF. The CDR3 DNA reads TGTGCCAGCAGTTTAAACAGCGGCAATCAGCCCCAGCATTTT. The rearrangement joins TRBV12-3 or TRBV12-4 to TRBJ1-5, with D uncertain. The CDR3 spans 14 residues. Trimming left V 2 bases short and J 2 bases short, with 7 bases between.

Only a few counts were recorded for this clonotype. V is TRBV29-1 and J is TRBJ2-7; 10 bases agree with TRBD2. The CDR3 loop spans 14 amino acids. Germline V gene lookup returns CDR1 SQVTM and CDR2 ANQGSEA. J gave up 6 bases and V 7 bases, and 12 bases lay outside the gene matches. CDR3 in amino acids: CSGSTGTSVSEQYF. CDR3 DNA sequence: TGCAGCGGATCCACAGGGACTAGCGTCTCCGAGCAGTACTTC.

Many counts were recorded for this clonotype. V gene TRBV29-1 combines with J gene TRBJ2-2; D is undetermined. V was trimmed by 4 bases and J by 5 bases, leaving 14 bases between them. The CDR3 is made up of 14 amino acids. Germline V gene data show CDR1 as SQVTM and CDR2 as ANQGSEA. CDR3 sequence: CSVGDALGTGELFF. The CDR3 DNA sequence: TGCAGCGTTGGTGACGCGTTAGGTACCGGGGAGCTGTTTTTT.

V gene TRBV7-9 combines with J gene TRBJ1-6; 7 bases fit TRBD1. This CDR3 is 15 amino acids long. Trimming at V came to 2 bases and at J to 4 bases, leaving 2 bases not matched to a gene. Germline CDR1 SEHNR, CDR2 FQNEAQ (reference sequence). This CDR3 reads CASSLWGQYNSPLHF. In DNA form, the CDR3 reads TGTGCCAGCAGCTTATGGGGACAGTATAATTCACCCCTCCACTTT.

The rearrangement uses TRBV20-1 and TRBJ1-1, with D uncertain. V lost 3 bases and J 4 bases, leaving 12 bases between the germline ends. CDR1 is DFQATT, CDR2 SNEGSKA, per germline (reference sequence). The CDR3 length is 13 residues. CDR3 in DNA: TGCAGTGCTAGGCAGACCGAAGGCACTGAAGCTTTCTTT. Protein sequence: CSARQTEGTEAFF.

This clonotype was detected a few times. This rearrangement joins TRBV25-1 to TRBJ1-1; D may be TRBD1 (6 bases). Germline V gene lookup returns CDR1 MGHDK and CDR2 SYGVNS. The CDR3 runs 15 residues. Trimming removed 6 bases from V and 5 bases from J, with 19 bases in between. This chain's CDR3 is CASSPYGGRGTEAFF. CDR3 sequence (DNA): TGTGCCAGCAGCCCGTACGGGGGGCGGGGAACTGAAGCTTTCTTT.

The table lists this clonotype with a few counts. V gene TRBV7-9 combines with J gene TRBJ2-1; D is perhaps TRBD1 (6 bases). The CDR3 has 13 amino acids. Germline values: CDR1 SEHNR, CDR2 FQNEAQ (reference sequence). V dropped 4 bases and J dropped 8 bases, with 12 bases sitting between them. CDR3 in amino acids: CASSSGQLYEQFF. The CDR3 DNA reads as TGTGCCAGCAGCTCCGGACAGCTCTATGAGCAGTTCTTC. Based on the CDR3 plus reference TRBV7-9 and TRBJ2-1, the full variable domain is DTGVSQNPRHKITKRGQNVTFRCDPISEHNRLYWYRQTLGQGPEFLTYFQNEAQLEKSRLLSDRFSAERPKGSFSTLEIQRTEQGDSAMYLCASSSGQLYEQFFGPGTRLTVL.

This clonotype was detected a few times. This chain links TRBV20-1 with TRBJ2-1, with TRBD2 identical over 9 bases. The junction had 12 bases not matched to a gene; V was cut back by 5 bases and J by 4 bases. This CDR3 contains 16 residues. Germline V gene sequence: CDR1 DFQATT, CDR2 SNEGSKA (reference sequence). Here the CDR3 reads CSALDLSGGPYNEQFF. DNA for the CDR3: TGCAGTGCTTTAGACCTTAGCGGGGGACCGTACAATGAGCAGTTCTTC.

This clonotype was seen ten or more times. The gene calls are TRBV3-1 and TRBJ1-1; D gene uncertain. The germline gives CDR1 LGHDT, CDR2 YNNKEL (reference sequence). This CDR3 is 13 amino acids long. V was pared by 3 bases and J by 1 base, with 6 bases between. As DNA, the CDR3 is TGTGCCAGCAGCCACGGGAGGAACACTGAAGCTTTCTTT. Amino acids: CASSHGRNTEAFF.

The chain uses TRBV20-1 and TRBJ2-7, with D unresolved. This CDR3 spans 16 amino acids. Germline V gives CDR1 DFQATT, CDR2 SNEGSKA (reference sequence). V was pared by 3 bases and J by 3 bases, with 21 bases between. The DNA for the CDR3 is TGCAGTGCTAGCCATTCCCCTAATTTATGGAACTACGAGCAGTACTTC. Translation gives CSASHSPNLWNYEQYF.

The genes are TRBV20-1 and TRBJ1-1; a weak D match, TRBD1 (5 bases). CDR3 length: 12 residues. Trimming removed 3 bases from V and 4 bases from J, with 9 bases in between. Germline CDR1 reads DFQATT; CDR2 reads SNEGSKA (reference sequence). CDR3 sequence reads: CSASMGPTEAFF. The CDR3 nucleotides are TGCAGTGCTAGTATGGGGCCCACTGAAGCTTTCTTT.

This rearrangement joins TRBV12-3 or TRBV12-4 to TRBJ1-1; D remains ambiguous. Between the trimmed V and J ends, which lost 2 bases and 0 bases, there was a span of 7 bases. The CDR3 runs 14 residues. DNA for the CDR3: TGTGCCAGCAGTTTACGAGTCTTGAACACTGAAGCTTTCTTT. As protein: CASSLRVLNTEAFF.

This clonotype appeared many times. The rearrangement links TRBV12-3 or TRBV12-4 to TRBJ2-7, with TRBD1 matching over 10 bases. V was clipped by 3 bases and J by 6 bases; unmatched bases: 2. This CDR3 is built from 13 residues. The CDR3 reads CASSLTGGGEQYF. The CDR3 DNA is TGTGCCAGCAGTTTGACAGGGGGCGGCGAGCAGTACTTC.

The table lists this clonotype with many counts. The chain uses TRBV5-1 and TRBJ1-4; no reliable D call. The V end was cut by 0 bases, the J end by 7 bases, with 10 bases between. CDR1 is SGHRS, CDR2 YFSETQ, per germline. This CDR3 is 14 amino acids long. As DNA, the CDR3 is TGCGCCAGCAGCTTGGGTCCCTGGAGTGAAAAACTGTTTTTT. Its translation: CASSLGPWSEKLFF.

This clonotype was seen only a few times. CDR3 sequence: CASSYGTPSYNEQFF. Written as DNA, the CDR3 is TGTGCCAGCAGCTACGGGACACCCTCCTACAATGAGCAGTTCTTC. This sequence joins TRBV5-5 and TRBJ2-1, with D tentatively TRBD1 (6 bases). CDR3 length: 15 residues. The ends were cut back, 3 bases at V and 0 bases at J, with 10 bases in the middle. Per the germline V gene, CDR1 is SGHKS and CDR2 is YYEKEE (reference sequence). Together with reference TRBV5-5 and TRBJ2-1, the CDR3 gives the full variable domain: DAGVTQSPTHLIKTRGQQVTLRCSPISGHKSVSWYQQVLGQGPQFIFQYYEKEERGRGNFPDRFSARQFPNYSSELNVNALLLGDSALYLCASSYGTPSYNEQFFGPGTRLTVL.

The rearrangement joins TRBV19 to TRBJ1-1, with unresolved D. The CDR3 is 17 amino acids. V was shortened by 6 bases and J by 10 bases, with 30 bases between the two germline ends. Germline V gives CDR1 LNHDA, CDR2 SQIVND (reference sequence). CDR3 DNA: TGTGCCAGTAGCCCCTCGGGCCAACAAATATTCACTCGGGGAGCTTTCTTT. It codes for CASSPSGQQIFTRGAFF.

V usage is TRBV4-1 and J usage is TRBJ1-1, with D maybe TRBD1 (5 bases). Germline V gene data show CDR1 as MGHRA and CDR2 as YSYEKL. This CDR3 has 12 residues. V lost 0 bases and J 10 bases, leaving 9 bases between the germline ends. The DNA for the CDR3 is TGCGCCAGCAGCCAAGATCGGGGCGTAGCTTTCTTT. It translates to CASSQDRGVAFF.

A few counts support this clonotype. The CDR3 nucleotides read TGTGCCAGCAGCGCCCAGTCCGGGAGGGGTATTGAGCAGTTCTTC. Its translation: CASSAQSGRGIEQFF. The chain joins TRBV9 to TRBJ2-1; 8 bases match TRBD2. CDR3 length: 15 residues. J lost 9 bases, V lost 3 bases, and 11 bases had no gene match. The germline gives CDR1 SGDLS, CDR2 YYNGEE.

In regard to this clonotype: This may come from a read error, since a much larger clone is one base off. The chain carries TRBV7-7 and TRBJ2-1; perhaps TRBD1 as D (5 bases). Between the trimmed V and J ends, which lost 5 bases and 4 bases, there was a span of 9 bases. CDR3 length: 13 amino acids. Germline V lookup: CDR1 SSHAT, CDR2 FNYEAQ (reference sequence). CDR3 protein: CASSTRQYNEQFF. CDR3 DNA: TGTGCCAGCAGCACCCGACAGTACAATGAGCAGTTCTTC.

The genes are TRBV5-1 and TRBJ2-1; D might be TRBD1 (6 bases). Germline-derived CDR1 and CDR2 are SGHRS and YFSETQ. The CDR3 consists of 12 residues. V was shortened by 7 bases and J by 8 bases, with 13 bases between the two germline ends. The CDR3 DNA follows: TGCGCCAGCGGACTCCCAGGGGATGAGCAGTTCTTC. It specifies CASGLPGDEQFF.

This clonotype was seen a few times. V is TRBV7-2 and J is TRBJ2-5; maybe TRBD2 (7 bases). There are 15 residues in the CDR3. Trimming removed 7 bases at V and 6 bases at J, with 21 bases between. Germline V CDR1 and CDR2: SGHTA, FQGNSA. The CDR3 DNA sequence: TGTGCCAGCAACACAGGCCCGGGGGGCGGAAAGACCCAGTACTTC. Amino acids: CASNTGPGGGKTQYF.

This clonotype has more than one count but fewer than ten. The genes are TRBV6-2 or TRBV6-3 and TRBJ1-2, with 8 bases fitting TRBD1. The CDR3 contains 15 residues. Looked up from germline, CDR1 is MNHEY and CDR2 is SVGEGT. V lost 7 bases to trimming and J lost 0 bases; unmatched junction nucleotides: 7. The CDR3, as DNA: TGTGCCAGCACCTCCCGACAGGGGACTAACTATGGCTACACCTTC. Its protein is CASTSRQGTNYGYTF.

This clonotype was recorded a few times. The chain is built from TRBV10-3 and TRBJ2-5; D possibly matches TRBD1 or TRBD2 (6 bases each). The CDR3 sequence is 13 residues long. The V and J ends lost 0 bases and 9 bases respectively, with 11 bases between them. Germline V gives CDR1 ENHRY, CDR2 SYGVKD. The CDR3 protein is CAISESAGEAQYF. For the CDR3, the DNA is TGTGCCATCAGTGAGTCTGCAGGGGAGGCCCAGTACTTC.

The sample holds a few counts of this clonotype. V usage is TRBV5-6 and J usage is TRBJ1-5; D is unresolved. This CDR3 is built from 13 residues. The ends were cut back, 4 bases at V and 11 bases at J, with 16 bases in the middle. Germline V gene sequence: CDR1 SGHDT, CDR2 YYEEEE. The DNA of the CDR3 is TGTGCCAGCAGCCGTGACACTGCCCCAGCCCAGCATTTT. Translation gives CASSRDTAPAQHF.